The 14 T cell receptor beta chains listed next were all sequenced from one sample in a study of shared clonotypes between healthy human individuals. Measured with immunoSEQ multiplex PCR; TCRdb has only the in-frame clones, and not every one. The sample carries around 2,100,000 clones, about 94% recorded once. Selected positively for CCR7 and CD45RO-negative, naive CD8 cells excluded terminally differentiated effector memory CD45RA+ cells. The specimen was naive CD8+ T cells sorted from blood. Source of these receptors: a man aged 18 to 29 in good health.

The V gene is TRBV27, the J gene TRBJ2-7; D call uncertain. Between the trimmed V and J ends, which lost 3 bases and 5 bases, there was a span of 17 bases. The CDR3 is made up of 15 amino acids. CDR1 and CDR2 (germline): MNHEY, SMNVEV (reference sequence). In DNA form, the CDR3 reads TGTGCCAGCAGTTTTCTTAATTCAGCCGTGAACGAGCAGTACTTC. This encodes CASSFLNSAVNEQYF.

CDR3 in DNA: TGCGCCAGCAATCTAGCGGGAATCTACGAGCAGTACTTC. The encoded protein is CASNLAGIYEQYF. This chain connects TRBV10-2 to TRBJ2-7; 9 positions agree with TRBD2. V gave up 7 bases and J gave up 3 bases; unmatched junction bases: 4. This CDR3 region has 13 residues. Germline V gene data show CDR1 as WSHSY and CDR2 as SAAADI.

This chain's CDR3 is CASSGSELAGRIEQYF. In DNA, the CDR3 is TGTGCCAGCAGCGGGTCGGAACTAGCGGGAAGGATCGAGCAGTACTTC. V gene TRBV9 combines with J gene TRBJ2-7; 10 bases agree with TRBD2. The trim removed 3 bases at V and 6 bases at J, leaving 12 bases unmatched. Germline V lookup: CDR1 SGDLS, CDR2 YYNGEE. This CDR3 contains 16 residues.

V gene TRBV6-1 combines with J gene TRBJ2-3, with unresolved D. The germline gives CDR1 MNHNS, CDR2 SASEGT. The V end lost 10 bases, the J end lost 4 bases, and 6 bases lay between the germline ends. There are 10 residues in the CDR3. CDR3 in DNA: TGTGCCATAGAGGCAGATACGCAGTATTTT. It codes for CAIEADTQYF.

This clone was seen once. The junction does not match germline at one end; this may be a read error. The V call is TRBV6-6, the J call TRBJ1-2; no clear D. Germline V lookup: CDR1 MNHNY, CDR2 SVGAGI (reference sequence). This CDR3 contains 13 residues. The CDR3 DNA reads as TGTGCCATCAGTGAGTCGAAGGGCCAAGGCTACACCTTC. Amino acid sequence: CAISESKGQGYTF.

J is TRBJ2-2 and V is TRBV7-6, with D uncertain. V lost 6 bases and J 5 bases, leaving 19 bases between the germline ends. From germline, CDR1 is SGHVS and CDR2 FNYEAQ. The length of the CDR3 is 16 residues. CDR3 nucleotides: TGTGCCAGCAGTCGAGGTATTCTAGAGAGTACCGGGGAGCTGTTTTTT. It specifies CASSRGILESTGELFF.

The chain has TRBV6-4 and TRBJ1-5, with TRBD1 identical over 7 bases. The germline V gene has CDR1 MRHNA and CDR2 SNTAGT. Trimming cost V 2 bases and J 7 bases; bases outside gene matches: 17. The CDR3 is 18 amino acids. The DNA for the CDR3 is TGTGCCAGCAGTGACAATTGGGCAGGGGGAAGTCGAGGACAGCCCCAGCATTTT. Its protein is CASSDNWAGGSRGQPQHF.

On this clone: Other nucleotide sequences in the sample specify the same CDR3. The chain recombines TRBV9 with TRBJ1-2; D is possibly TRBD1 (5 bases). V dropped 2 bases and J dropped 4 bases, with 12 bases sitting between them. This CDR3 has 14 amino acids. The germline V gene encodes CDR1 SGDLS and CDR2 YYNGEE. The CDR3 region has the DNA TGTGCCAGCAGCGTTGGGGACGCGGGCTATGGCTACACCTTC. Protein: CASSVGDAGYGYTF.

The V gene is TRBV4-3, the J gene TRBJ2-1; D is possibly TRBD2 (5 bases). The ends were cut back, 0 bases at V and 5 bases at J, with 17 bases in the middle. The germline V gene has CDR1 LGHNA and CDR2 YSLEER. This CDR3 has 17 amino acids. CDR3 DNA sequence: TGCGCCAGCAGCCAAGATATGGACTTTGGGCTGGACAATGAGCAGTTCTTC. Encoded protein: CASSQDMDFGLDNEQFF.

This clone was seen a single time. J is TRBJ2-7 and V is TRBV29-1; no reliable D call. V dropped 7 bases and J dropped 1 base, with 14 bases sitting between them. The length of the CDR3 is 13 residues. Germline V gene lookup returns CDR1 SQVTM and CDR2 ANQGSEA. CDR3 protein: CSARTVRSYEQYF. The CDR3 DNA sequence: TGCAGCGCTCGGACGGTGAGATCCTACGAGCAGTACTTC.

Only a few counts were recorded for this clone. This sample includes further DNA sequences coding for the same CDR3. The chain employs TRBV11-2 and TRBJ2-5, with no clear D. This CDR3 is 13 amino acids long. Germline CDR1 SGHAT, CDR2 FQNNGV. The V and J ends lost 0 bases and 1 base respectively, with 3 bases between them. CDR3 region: CASSLEAQETQYF. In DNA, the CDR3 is TGTGCCAGCAGCTTAGAGGCCCAAGAGACCCAGTACTTC.

CDR3 loop: CSVVDGRDGYTF. For the CDR3, the DNA is TGCAGCGTCGTGGACGGGCGTGATGGCTACACCTTC. The chain has TRBV29-1 and TRBJ1-2; no clear D gene. Germline values: CDR1 SQVTM, CDR2 ANQGSEA. V lost 6 bases and J lost 6, with 14 bases in between. The CDR3 loop spans 12 amino acids.

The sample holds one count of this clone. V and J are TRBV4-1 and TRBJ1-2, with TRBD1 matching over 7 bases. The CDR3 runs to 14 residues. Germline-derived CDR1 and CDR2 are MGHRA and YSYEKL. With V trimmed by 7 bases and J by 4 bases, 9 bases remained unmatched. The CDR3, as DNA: TGCGCCAGCACCTCGAGGGGGACAGCCTATGGCTACACCTTC. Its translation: CASTSRGTAYGYTF.

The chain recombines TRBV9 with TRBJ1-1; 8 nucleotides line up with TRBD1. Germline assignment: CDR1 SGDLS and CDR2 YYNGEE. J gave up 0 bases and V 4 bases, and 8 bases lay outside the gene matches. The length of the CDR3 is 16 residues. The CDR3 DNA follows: TGTGCCAGCAGCAAAGGGACAGGTTTCATGAACACTGAAGCTTTCTTT. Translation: CASSKGTGFMNTEAFF.